This record covers a single T cell receptor beta chain. The antigen remains undetermined. TCRdb keeps only in-frame clones here, not all; method: immunoSEQ multiplex PCR. The table shows tens of thousands of clones, with 65% to 90% occurring only once. The entry originates in a study of OX40 agonist ivuxolimab in advanced cancers. Study overall: Six ivuxolimab dose levels, 0.01 to 10 mg/kg, were given intravenously every 2 weeks. Subjects had a mean age of about 57 years, with a range of about 23 to 85; more than 75% were male.

The study sampled blood at baseline, cycle 4 day 1, and cycle 7 day 1. Study-level findings and limits: On average, CD8+ T cells showed a greater number of expanded clones than CD4+.

Germline V gene lookup returns CDR1 MDHEN and CDR2 SYDVKM. Germline trimming cut 4 bases from V and 3 bases from J; bases unmatched to any gene: 10. There are 17 residues in the CDR3. The rearrangement links TRBV28 to TRBJ2-3; 10 bases are shared with TRBD2. Sequencing used CD4+ or CD8+ T cells sorted from blood, obtained in a trial of the OX40 agonist ivuxolimab. The sequence was collected from an adult with an advanced solid tumor such as melanoma, head and neck, liver or kidney cancer. The CDR3 sequence is CASSSTPPLAGTDTQYF. The CDR3 nucleotides are TGTGCCAGCAGTTCCACACCCCCACTAGCGGGAACAGATACGCAGTATTTT. The full variable domain, its missing parts supplied by reference TRBV28 and TRBJ2-3, is DVKVTQSSRYLVKRTGEKVFLECVQDMDHENMFWYRQDPGLGLRLIYFSYDVKMKEKGDIPEGYSVSREKKERFSLILESASTNQTSMYLCASSSTPPLAGTDTQYFGPGTRLTVL.